Presented here are 2 T cell receptor beta chains from one specimen sequenced in a study of post-analysis software for immune sequencing data. Regarding the study as a whole: In patients, about 5 TRBV segments were more frequent than in controls, with TRBV5-6, TRBV5-1 and TRBV20-1 among them.

Which antigens these TCRs recognize remains unknown. Unique-molecular-identifier-tagged TCR beta cDNA libraries were used. TCRdb reprocessed the PCR reads via MiXCR and lists one record per CDR3 protein. Of 500,000 to 600,000 distinct CDR3 sequences in the sample, roughly 40% were seen once. The sample comprised blood. These receptors were collected from a girl aged 10 to 17 with multiple sclerosis.

The V and J genes are TRBV12-3 or TRBV12-4 and TRBJ1-4; no reliable D call. The CDR3 totals 15 residues. The V and J ends lost 3 bases and 4 bases respectively, with 12 bases between them. Written as DNA, the CDR3 is TGTGCCAGCAGTTTCTCCCGACGGGTTAATGAAAAACTGTTTTTT. Translated: CASSFSRRVNEKLFF.

This clonotype was recorded a few times. The rearrangement uses TRBV5-1 and TRBJ1-2, with D maybe TRBD1 (6 bases). The V gene lost 1 base and the J gene lost 2 bases, with 12 bases spanning the gap. The germline CDR1 and CDR2 sequences are SGHRS and YFSETQ. The CDR3 totals 15 residues. CDR3 sequence reads: CASSLNTGPNYGYTF. The CDR3, as DNA: TGCGCCAGCAGCTTGAACACAGGGCCCAACTATGGCTACACCTTC.